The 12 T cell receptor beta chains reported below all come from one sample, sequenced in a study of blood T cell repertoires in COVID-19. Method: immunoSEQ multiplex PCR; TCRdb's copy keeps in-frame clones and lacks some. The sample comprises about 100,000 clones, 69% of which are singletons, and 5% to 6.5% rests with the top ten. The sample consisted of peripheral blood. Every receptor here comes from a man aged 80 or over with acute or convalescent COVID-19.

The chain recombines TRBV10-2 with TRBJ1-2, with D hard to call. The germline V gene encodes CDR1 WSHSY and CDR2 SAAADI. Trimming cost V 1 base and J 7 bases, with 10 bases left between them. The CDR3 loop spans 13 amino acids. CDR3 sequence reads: CASSEFYSGGYTF. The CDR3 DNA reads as TGCGCCAGCAGTGAGTTTTACAGTGGTGGCTACACCTTC.

CDR3 amino acids: CASSGNPGGNTIYF. The CDR3 DNA is TGTGCCAGCAGCGGAAACCCTGGCGGAAACACCATATATTTT. The chain uses TRBV9 and TRBJ1-3, with unresolved D. The CDR3 length is 14 residues. Trimming shortened V by 3 bases and J by 4 bases, and 11 bases separated the two germline ends. Germline lookup yields CDR1 SGDLS and CDR2 YYNGEE.

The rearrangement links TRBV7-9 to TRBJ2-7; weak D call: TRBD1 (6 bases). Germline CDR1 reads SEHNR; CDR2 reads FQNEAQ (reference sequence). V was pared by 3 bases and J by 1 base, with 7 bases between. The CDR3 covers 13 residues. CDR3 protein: CASSFGQSYEQYF. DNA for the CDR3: TGTGCCAGCAGCTTCGGACAGTCCTACGAGCAGTACTTC.

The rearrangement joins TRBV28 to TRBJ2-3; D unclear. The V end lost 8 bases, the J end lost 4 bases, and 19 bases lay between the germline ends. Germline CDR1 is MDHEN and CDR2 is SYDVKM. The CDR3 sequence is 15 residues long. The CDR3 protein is CASGPLAHRADTQYF. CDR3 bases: TGTGCCAGCGGCCCCTTAGCTCATCGCGCAGATACGCAGTATTTT. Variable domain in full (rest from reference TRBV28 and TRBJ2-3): DVKVTQSSRYLVKRTGEKVFLECVQDMDHENMFWYRQDPGLGLRLIYFSYDVKMKEKGDIPEGYSVSREKKERFSLILESASTNQTSMYLCASGPLAHRADTQYFGPGTRLTVL.

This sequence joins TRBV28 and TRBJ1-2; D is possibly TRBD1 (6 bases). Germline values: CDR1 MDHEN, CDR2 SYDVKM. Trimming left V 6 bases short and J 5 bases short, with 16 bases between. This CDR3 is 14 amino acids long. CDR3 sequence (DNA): TGTGCCAGCAGAACCCCCGGCAGGGGATATGGCTACACCTTC. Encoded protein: CASRTPGRGYGYTF.

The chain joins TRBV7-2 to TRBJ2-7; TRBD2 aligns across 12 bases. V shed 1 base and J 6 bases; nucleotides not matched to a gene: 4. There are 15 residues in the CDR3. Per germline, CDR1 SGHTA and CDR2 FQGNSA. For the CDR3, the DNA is TGTGCCAGCAGCTTAGAACTAGCGGGAGGAGTCGAGCAGTACTTC. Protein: CASSLELAGGVEQYF. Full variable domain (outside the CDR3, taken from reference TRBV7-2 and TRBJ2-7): GAGVSQSPSNKVTEKGKDVELRCDPISGHTALYWYRQSLGQGLEFLIYFQGNSAPDKSGLPSDRFSAERTGGSVSTLTIQRTQQEDSAVYLCASSLELAGGVEQYFGPGTRLTVT.

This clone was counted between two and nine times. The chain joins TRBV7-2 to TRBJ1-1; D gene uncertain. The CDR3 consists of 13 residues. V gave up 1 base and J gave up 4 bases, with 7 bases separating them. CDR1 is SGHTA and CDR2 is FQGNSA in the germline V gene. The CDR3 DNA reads TGTGCCAGCAGCTTAGACAGATTCACTGAAGCTTTCTTT. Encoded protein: CASSLDRFTEAFF.

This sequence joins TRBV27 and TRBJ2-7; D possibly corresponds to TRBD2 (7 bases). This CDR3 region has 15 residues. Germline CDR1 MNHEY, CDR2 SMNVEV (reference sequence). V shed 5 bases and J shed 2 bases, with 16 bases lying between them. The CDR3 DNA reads TGTGCCAGCAGTATTTGGGGGGGGGCCCCCTACGAGCAGTACTTC. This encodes CASSIWGGAPYEQYF.

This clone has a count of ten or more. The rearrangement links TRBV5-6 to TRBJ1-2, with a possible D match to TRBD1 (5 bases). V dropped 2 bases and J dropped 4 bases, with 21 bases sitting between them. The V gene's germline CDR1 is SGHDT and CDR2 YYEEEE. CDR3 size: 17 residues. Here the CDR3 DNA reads TGTGCCAGCAGCTTCGAGGAAGGGGCTGGGTTTGGCTATGGCTACACCTTC. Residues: CASSFEEGAGFGYGYTF.

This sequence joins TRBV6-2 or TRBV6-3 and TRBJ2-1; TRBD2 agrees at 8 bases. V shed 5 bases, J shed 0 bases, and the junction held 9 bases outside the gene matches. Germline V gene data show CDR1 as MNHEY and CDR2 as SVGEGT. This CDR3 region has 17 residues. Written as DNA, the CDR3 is TGTGCCAGCAGTCCACAAAGGACTAGCAGCTCCTACAATGAGCAGTTCTTC. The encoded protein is CASSPQRTSSSYNEQFF.

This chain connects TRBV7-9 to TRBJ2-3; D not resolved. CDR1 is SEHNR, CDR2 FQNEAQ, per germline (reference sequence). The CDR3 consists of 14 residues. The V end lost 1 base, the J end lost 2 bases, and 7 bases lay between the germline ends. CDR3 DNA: TGTGCCAGCAGCTTAGACACCCTCACAGATACGCAGTATTTT. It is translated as CASSLDTLTDTQYF.

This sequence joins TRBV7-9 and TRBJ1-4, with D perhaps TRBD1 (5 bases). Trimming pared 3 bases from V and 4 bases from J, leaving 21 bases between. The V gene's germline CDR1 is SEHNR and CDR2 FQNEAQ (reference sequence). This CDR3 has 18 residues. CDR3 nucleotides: TGTGCCAGCAGCTTGATAGCAGGGCGACTGACCTTTAATGAAAAACTGTTTTTT. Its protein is CASSLIAGRLTFNEKLFF.